This is a list of T cell receptor beta chains from one sample in a study of cytomegalovirus exposure and HLA in healthy donors. TCRdb's copy holds only in-frame clones and misses some; the assay was immunoSEQ multiplex PCR. Among about 62,000 clones listed, more than 70% were seen once. Input material: PBMCs. Every receptor here comes from a woman in her thirties in good health and CMV-seronegative. Both conserved end residues are part of each CDR3. The D gene is left open where the match is weak. Clone sizes are given selectively: once, few, many, or a class where the clone is expanded.

CDR3nt: TGTGCCAGCAGCTTAGGACTAGCGGGAGAGAATGAGCAGTTCTTC
CDR3aa: CASSLGLAGENEQFF
v_gene: TRBV7-3
len: 15
abundance: .
d_gene: TRBD2
j_gene: TRBJ2-1

CDR3nt: TGTGCCAGCAGTTACGCCCGGACTAGTGTTGATACGCAGTATTTT
CDR3aa: CASSYARTSVDTQYF
v_gene: TRBV6-5
len: 15
abundance: .
d_gene: TRBD2
j_gene: TRBJ2-3

CDR3nt: TGTGCCAGCAGCTTTGGTAGCGGGAGGGCCGGAGGAGTCGAGCAGTACTTC
CDR3aa: CASSFGSGRAGGVEQYF
v_gene: TRBV5-4
len: 17
abundance: .
d_gene: TRBD2
j_gene: TRBJ2-7

CDR3nt: TGTGCCAGCAGCTTAGCGTCCCAGGGGAGAAAACTGTTTTTT
CDR3aa: CASSLASQGRKLFF
v_gene: TRBV7-9
len: 14
abundance: .
d_gene: .
j_gene: TRBJ1-4

CDR3nt: TGTGCCAGCAGCTTAGGAGGACTAGCGGGAAATAGCGAGCAGTACTTC
CDR3aa: CASSLGGLAGNSEQYF
v_gene: TRBV7-2
len: 16
abundance: .
d_gene: TRBD2
j_gene: TRBJ2-7

CDR3nt: TGTGCCACCCCCTCCGAGGAAAAACTGTTTTTT
CDR3aa: CATPSEEKLFF
v_gene: TRBV19
len: 11
abundance: .
d_gene: .
j_gene: TRBJ1-4

CDR3nt: TGTGCCAGTAGTATCGGGGGGGGGCGAAGTCGAGCTTTCTTT
CDR3aa: CASSIGGGRSRAFF
v_gene: TRBV19
len: 14
abundance: .
d_gene: .
j_gene: TRBJ1-1

CDR3nt: TGTGCCTGGAGTGGACAGGCTATCTCTGGAAACACCATATATTTT
CDR3aa: CAWSGQAISGNTIYF
v_gene: TRBV30
len: 15
abundance: .
d_gene: .
j_gene: TRBJ1-3

CDR3nt: TGTGCCAGCAGCTTAGGTCTAGAGCTCTTCAATGAGCAGTTCTTC
CDR3aa: CASSLGLELFNEQFF
v_gene: TRBV11-3
len: 15
abundance: .
d_gene: .
j_gene: TRBJ2-1

CDR3nt: TGCAGCGTTCAAGGCCTTCGGTCGACAGATACGCAGTATTTT
CDR3aa: CSVQGLRSTDTQYF
v_gene: TRBV29-1
len: 14
abundance: .
d_gene: .
j_gene: TRBJ2-3

CDR3nt: TGTGCCAGCAGCCAAGCGTCTGACTTTAGCTATGGCTACACCTTC
CDR3aa: CASSQASDFSYGYTF
v_gene: TRBV14
len: 15
abundance: .
d_gene: .
j_gene: TRBJ1-2

CDR3nt: TGTGCCATCAGTGAGAATGGCGCGGGAGCTGGTAATGAGCAGTTCTTC
CDR3aa: CAISENGAGAGNEQFF
v_gene: TRBV10-3
len: 16
abundance: .
d_gene: TRBD2
j_gene: TRBJ2-1

CDR3nt: TGTGCCAGCAGTTACTTCCACAGGGATGAAAAACTGTTTTTT
CDR3aa: CASSYFHRDEKLFF
v_gene: TRBV6-5
len: 14
abundance: few
d_gene: .
j_gene: TRBJ1-4

CDR3nt: TGTGCCAGCAGCTTATATCCGGGGGGGGACACCGGGGAGCTGTTTTTT
CDR3aa: CASSLYPGGDTGELFF
v_gene: TRBV7-2
len: 16
abundance: .
d_gene: TRBD2
j_gene: TRBJ2-2

CDR3nt: TGCGCCAGCAGCCTGACCGGGACTGGAGAGACCCAGTACTTC
CDR3aa: CASSLTGTGETQYF
v_gene: TRBV5-1
len: 14
abundance: .
d_gene: .
j_gene: TRBJ2-5

CDR3nt: TGTGCCAGCAGTTTATCGAATTACAGGACTGAAGCTTTCTTT
CDR3aa: CASSLSNYRTEAFF
v_gene: TRBV27
len: 14
abundance: .
d_gene: .
j_gene: TRBJ1-1

CDR3nt: TGCGCCAGCAGCTTGGCCGGGGATCAGCCCCAGCATTTT
CDR3aa: CASSLAGDQPQHF
v_gene: TRBV5-1
len: 13
abundance: .
d_gene: .
j_gene: TRBJ1-5

CDR3nt: TGTGCCAGCAGCCCGAGCACTAGCGGGAGGGCCCCCGGGGAGCTGTTTTTT
CDR3aa: CASSPSTSGRAPGELFF
v_gene: TRBV7-9
len: 17
abundance: .
d_gene: TRBD2
j_gene: TRBJ2-2

CDR3nt: TGCGCCACCTCTAGCGGGAGGGCAGGAGAGACCCAGTACTTC
CDR3aa: CATSSGRAGETQYF
v_gene: TRBV5-1
len: 14
abundance: .
d_gene: TRBD2
j_gene: TRBJ2-5

CDR3nt: TGTGCCAGTAGTACGGGAAGGACAGCGAACACTGAAGCTTTCTTT
CDR3aa: CASSTGRTANTEAFF
v_gene: TRBV19
len: 15
abundance: .
d_gene: .
j_gene: TRBJ1-1

CDR3nt: TGTGCCAGCAGTGAACTAGCGGGAACCATACAGTGGAATGAGCAGTTCTTC
CDR3aa: CASSELAGTIQWNEQFF
v_gene: TRBV2
len: 17
abundance: .
d_gene: TRBD2
j_gene: TRBJ2-1

CDR3nt: TGCGCCAGCAGCCAAGAGGTGGGGACTAGCGGGAGGCAGACCGGGGAGCTGTTTTTT
CDR3aa: CASSQEVGTSGRQTGELFF
v_gene: TRBV4-1
len: 19
abundance: once
d_gene: TRBD2
j_gene: TRBJ2-2

CDR3nt: TGTGCCAGTGGACCGGGACAGGGGTTTAATGAAAAACTGTTTTTT
CDR3aa: CASGPGQGFNEKLFF
v_gene: TRBV19
len: 15
abundance: .
d_gene: TRBD1
j_gene: TRBJ1-4

CDR3nt: TGTGCCAGCAGCTTTGGACAGGGGGGAAGGGAAAAACTGTTTTTT
CDR3aa: CASSFGQGGREKLFF
v_gene: TRBV5-5
len: 15
abundance: few
d_gene: TRBD1
j_gene: TRBJ1-4

CDR3nt: TGTGCCAGTCGACAGTCCAGACTAGCGGGAGGCCCGCAGTACTTC
CDR3aa: CASRQSRLAGGPQYF
v_gene: TRBV11-2
len: 15
abundance: few
d_gene: TRBD2
j_gene: TRBJ2-7

CDR3nt: TGCAGCGTCGGTGGACTAGCGGGAGTTACCCAAGAGACCCAGTACTTC
CDR3aa: CSVGGLAGVTQETQYF
v_gene: TRBV29-1
len: 16
abundance: .
d_gene: TRBD2
j_gene: TRBJ2-5

CDR3nt: TGTGCCAGCTCACCGGGACAGCACATGAACACTGAAGCTTTCTTT
CDR3aa: CASSPGQHMNTEAFF
v_gene: TRBV18
len: 15
abundance: .
d_gene: TRBD1
j_gene: TRBJ1-1

CDR3nt: TGTGCCAGCAGCTTTGGAGGACAGACTAATGAGCAGTTCTTC
CDR3aa: CASSFGGQTNEQFF
v_gene: TRBV11-3
len: 14
abundance: .
d_gene: .
j_gene: TRBJ2-1

CDR3nt: TGTGCCAGCAGCTTAGCTAGCGGTCCAGATACGCAGTATTTT
CDR3aa: CASSLASGPDTQYF
v_gene: TRBV7-9
len: 14
abundance: few
d_gene: .
j_gene: TRBJ2-3

CDR3nt: TGTGCCAGCAGTCCTGCCTCGGACAGGGGATTAGAGACCCAGTACTTC
CDR3aa: CASSPASDRGLETQYF
v_gene: TRBV27
len: 16
abundance: few
d_gene: TRBD1
j_gene: TRBJ2-5

CDR3nt: TGTTCCAGCAGCTTGTTGGCCAGGGCCTACGAGCAGTACTTC
CDR3aa: CSSSLLARAYEQYF
v_gene: TRBV7-9
len: 14
abundance: .
d_gene: .
j_gene: TRBJ2-7

CDR3nt: TGTGCCAGCAGTGTCTCACAGGGGAAGGGAACAGATACGCAGTATTTT
CDR3aa: CASSVSQGKGTDTQYF
v_gene: TRBV6-1
len: 16
abundance: .
d_gene: TRBD1
j_gene: TRBJ2-3

CDR3nt: TGTGCCAGCCCCCTGGTGAGCTCCTACAATGAGCAGTTCTTC
CDR3aa: CASPLVSSYNEQFF
v_gene: TRBV25-1
len: 14
abundance: once
d_gene: .
j_gene: TRBJ2-1

CDR3nt: TGTGCCAGCAGCCCAAGCCCGGTGGGACAGAACCTTCCCCAGCATTTT
CDR3aa: CASSPSPVGQNLPQHF
v_gene: TRBV7-9
len: 16
abundance: .
d_gene: TRBD1
j_gene: TRBJ1-5

CDR3nt: TGTGCCAGCAGCCTCGGCGGACAAGGCAATGAGCAGTTCTTC
CDR3aa: CASSLGGQGNEQFF
v_gene: TRBV7-2
len: 14
abundance: .
d_gene: .
j_gene: TRBJ2-1

CDR3nt: TGTGCCAGCAGCTTATCGGGATCCTCTGGAAACACCATATATTTT
CDR3aa: CASSLSGSSGNTIYF
v_gene: TRBV11-2
len: 15
abundance: .
d_gene: .
j_gene: TRBJ1-3

CDR3nt: TGTGCCAGCAGTCCCCGCCAGGGGGGTCAGCCCCAGCATTTT
CDR3aa: CASSPRQGGQPQHF
v_gene: TRBV28
len: 14
abundance: .
d_gene: TRBD1
j_gene: TRBJ1-5

CDR3nt: TGTGCCAGCGTCAGCGGGAGGGCCCTCCCAGATACGCAGTATTTT
CDR3aa: CASVSGRALPDTQYF
v_gene: TRBV6-1
len: 15
abundance: .
d_gene: TRBD2
j_gene: TRBJ2-3

CDR3nt: TGTGCCTGGAGAGTCCGGGGTCAAGAGACCCAGTACTTC
CDR3aa: CAWRVRGQETQYF
v_gene: TRBV30
len: 13
abundance: once
d_gene: .
j_gene: TRBJ2-5

CDR3nt: TGTGCCAGCAGCTTAGACACCTATGAAAAACTGTTTTTT
CDR3aa: CASSLDTYEKLFF
v_gene: TRBV5-5
len: 13
abundance: .
d_gene: .
j_gene: TRBJ1-4

CDR3nt: TGCGCCAGCAGCCGCGGACAGGCCGCGAACACTGAAGCTTTCTTT
CDR3aa: CASSRGQAANTEAFF
v_gene: TRBV4-3
len: 15
abundance: few
d_gene: TRBD1
j_gene: TRBJ1-1

CDR3nt: TGTGCCAGCAGCTCCTACAGGGTCGGTTCCCAAGAGACCCAGTACTTC
CDR3aa: CASSSYRVGSQETQYF
v_gene: TRBV5-5
len: 16
abundance: .
d_gene: .
j_gene: TRBJ2-5

CDR3nt: TGTGCCAGCAGTCCTCTGAGGGACAGGGGGGCGGCTGGGGCCAACGTCCTGACTTTC
CDR3aa: CASSPLRDRGAAGANVLTF
v_gene: TRBV5-6
len: 19
abundance: .
d_gene: TRBD1
j_gene: TRBJ2-6

CDR3nt: TGTGCCAGCAGCTCAAGGGAGGGACTAGCGGGGGCCACAGATACGCAGTATTTT
CDR3aa: CASSSREGLAGATDTQYF
v_gene: TRBV21-1
len: 18
abundance: .
d_gene: .
j_gene: TRBJ2-3

CDR3nt: TGTGCCAGCAATGGACCGGGACACATCAGCTCCTACAATGAGCAGTTCTTC
CDR3aa: CASNGPGHISSYNEQFF
v_gene: TRBV25-1
len: 17
abundance: few
d_gene: .
j_gene: TRBJ2-1

CDR3nt: TGTGCCAGCAGTTTATCGAAGACAGGGTACACTGAAGCTTTCTTT
CDR3aa: CASSLSKTGYTEAFF
v_gene: TRBV27
len: 15
abundance: few
d_gene: TRBD1
j_gene: TRBJ1-1

CDR3nt: TGTGCCAGCAGCTGGGGACATTCGAACACTGAAGCTTTCTTT
CDR3aa: CASSWGHSNTEAFF
v_gene: TRBV7-6
len: 14
abundance: .
d_gene: .
j_gene: TRBJ1-1

CDR3nt: TGCGCCAGCAGCTACGATGACGTCAGCGGACCCTATGGCTACACCTTC
CDR3aa: CASSYDDVSGPYGYTF
v_gene: TRBV5-1
len: 16
abundance: .
d_gene: .
j_gene: TRBJ1-2

CDR3nt: TGTGCCAGCATCCAGGGTGGGTCGGGCCCAAGCACTGAAGCTTTCTTT
CDR3aa: CASIQGGSGPSTEAFF
v_gene: TRBV28
len: 16
abundance: .
d_gene: .
j_gene: TRBJ1-1

CDR3nt: TGTGCCAGCAGCCCTCGGACTAGCGGGACCTACAATGAGCAGTTCTTC
CDR3aa: CASSPRTSGTYNEQFF
v_gene: TRBV21-1
len: 16
abundance: .
d_gene: .
j_gene: TRBJ2-1

CDR3nt: TGTGCCGGCAGTGAAGAGGGTGAAGCGGGCGGCTACACCTTC
CDR3aa: CAGSEEGEAGGYTF
v_gene: TRBV6-1
len: 14
abundance: once
d_gene: .
j_gene: TRBJ1-2